One and the same sample provided the 26 T cell receptor beta chains below, sequenced in a study of T cell changes during pregnancy in multiple sclerosis. TCRdb's table, derived via immunoSEQ multiplex PCR, lists solely in-frame clones and lacks some. The sample includes roughly 100,000 clones, about nine tenths seen only once; the top ten take 1.5% to 2%. The sequencing here drew on peripheral blood, taken after pregnancy. These receptors were obtained from a female donor with multiple sclerosis, enrolled in a pregnancy study.

The gene calls are TRBV10-3 and TRBJ2-3, with TRBD1 identical over 7 bases. V shed 6 bases, J shed 5 bases, and the junction held 8 bases outside the gene matches. CDR1 and CDR2 from the germline V gene are ENHRY and SYGVKD. The CDR3 runs 14 residues. The CDR3 region has the DNA TGTGCCATCAGCCTGGGACAGACAATAGATACGCAGTATTTT. It specifies CAISLGQTIDTQYF.

This clone was seen more than once but under ten times. The chain couples TRBV7-8 to TRBJ1-6; no definite D call. Germline-derived CDR1 and CDR2 are SGHVS and FQNEAQ. The V end lost 6 bases, the J end lost 7 bases, and 13 bases lay between the germline ends. The CDR3 runs 14 residues. The CDR3 DNA reads TGTGCCAGCAGACCCGCGGGCAGCAATTCACCCCTCCACTTT. Its translation is CASRPAGSNSPLHF.

The chain joins TRBV10-3 to TRBJ2-2; TRBD1 aligns across 10 bases. The CDR3 consists of 15 residues. V trimming: 6 bases; J trimming: 7 bases; junction bases outside the gene matches: 8. Germline loops: CDR1 ENHRY, CDR2 SYGVKD. This chain's CDR3 is CAIRSGTGVGGELFF. The CDR3 DNA follows: TGTGCCATCAGGTCCGGGACAGGGGTCGGCGGGGAGCTGTTTTTT.

This sequence joins TRBV27 and TRBJ2-1, with TRBD2 identical over 7 bases. The V and J ends lost 6 bases and 10 bases, in that order; junction bases with no gene match: 9. CDR1 is MNHEY, CDR2 SMNVEV, per germline (reference sequence). This CDR3 spans 13 amino acids. CDR3 amino acids: CASSRRSSGEQFF. In DNA form, the CDR3 reads TGTGCCAGCAGCCGCCGCTCTAGCGGCGAGCAGTTCTTC.

The chain has TRBV5-1 and TRBJ1-2; TRBD1 matches at 8 bases. CDR3 length: 14 amino acids. The germline V gene encodes CDR1 SGHRS and CDR2 YFSETQ. The V and J ends lost 3 bases and 5 bases, in that order; junction bases with no gene match: 6. The CDR3 loop is CASSSTTGAYGYTF. CDR3 sequence (DNA): TGCGCCAGCAGCTCCACGACAGGGGCGTATGGCTACACCTTC.

V and J are TRBV5-1 and TRBJ2-2, with TRBD2 matching 10 bases. CDR3 size: 16 residues. The junction had 6 bases not matched to a gene; V was cut back by 1 base and J by 6 bases. Germline CDR1 is SGHRS and CDR2 is YFSETQ. The CDR3 region has the DNA TGCGCCAGCAGCTTGACAAGCGGGAGGGCCTCCGGGGAGCTGTTTTTT. It is translated as CASSLTSGRASGELFF.

This chain links TRBV27 with TRBJ2-3; TRBD2 aligns across 10 bases. The CDR3 covers 18 residues. With V trimmed by 5 bases and J by 0 bases, 11 bases remained unmatched. Germline V CDR1 and CDR2: MNHEY, SMNVEV (reference sequence). CDR3 region: CASSITSGKPFSTDTQYF. The CDR3 DNA reads as TGTGCCAGCAGTATCACTAGCGGGAAACCTTTTAGCACAGATACGCAGTATTTT.

The chain recombines TRBV5-5 with TRBJ2-2, with 8 nucleotides matching TRBD1. Germline values: CDR1 SGHKS, CDR2 YYEKEE (reference sequence). The CDR3 contains 14 residues. V was pared by 4 bases and J by 4 bases, with 3 bases of the junction left unmatched. Here the CDR3 reads CASSPDRATGELFF. CDR3 DNA: TGTGCCAGCAGCCCGGACAGGGCCACCGGGGAGCTGTTTTTT.

This clone was picked up a small number of times. V and J are TRBV6-1 and TRBJ1-5, with D unclear. Trimming removed 7 bases at V and 3 bases at J, with 10 bases between. Per the germline V gene, CDR1 is MNHNS and CDR2 is SASEGT. The CDR3 totals 13 residues. The CDR3: CASNRDLNQPQHF. CDR3 DNA: TGTGCCAGCAATCGGGATCTCAATCAGCCCCAGCATTTT.

This clone was seen only once. The gene calls are TRBV5-5 and TRBJ2-7; weak D call: TRBD1 (6 bases). The CDR3 extends over 14 amino acids. Trimming cost V 1 base and J 6 bases, with 14 bases left between them. Germline CDR1 is SGHKS and CDR2 is YYEKEE (reference sequence). CDR3 amino acids: CASSLPAGASEQYF. The DNA for the CDR3 is TGTGCCAGCAGCTTGCCGGCAGGGGCCAGCGAGCAGTACTTC. Full variable domain (outside the CDR3, taken from reference TRBV5-5 and TRBJ2-7): DAGVTQSPTHLIKTRGQQVTLRCSPISGHKSVSWYQQVLGQGPQFIFQYYEKEERGRGNFPDRFSARQFPNYSSELNVNALLLGDSALYLCASSLPAGASEQYFGPGTRLTVT.

The chain couples TRBV28 to TRBJ2-1; TRBD2 might be the D (7 bases). The V end was cut by 9 bases, the J end by 12 bases, with 24 bases between. The length of the CDR3 is 14 residues. CDR1 MDHEN and CDR2 SYDVKM come from the germline V gene. CDR3: CASRSGGRFGVQFF. CDR3 bases: TGTGCCAGTCGGTCCGGGGGGCGCTTCGGGGTGCAGTTCTTC.

The rearrangement uses TRBV19 and TRBJ2-1, with a possible D match to TRBD2 (6 bases). This CDR3 is built from 15 residues. Trimming stripped 7 bases from V and 0 bases from J, with 13 bases between. The germline gives CDR1 LNHDA, CDR2 SQIVND (reference sequence). CDR3 protein: CASTPIGSSYNEQFF. CDR3 in DNA: TGTGCCAGTACCCCTATCGGGAGCTCCTACAATGAGCAGTTCTTC.

The CDR3 bases are TGTGCCAGCAGTTACTCGGGGGGGCGGGGAACTGAAGCTTTCTTT. It codes for CASSYSGGRGTEAFF. V gene TRBV6-5 combines with J gene TRBJ1-1, with TRBD1 as a possible D gene (6 bases). Germline CDR1 is MNHEY and CDR2 is SVGAGI. V shed 0 bases and J shed 5 bases, with 13 bases lying between them. The CDR3 is made up of 15 amino acids.

The chain uses TRBV19 and TRBJ2-3, with 10 bases lining up with TRBD2. The CDR3 runs 15 residues. Trimming removed 6 bases from V and 6 bases from J; junction bases left unmatched: 9. Looked up from germline, CDR1 is LNHDA and CDR2 is SQIVND (reference sequence). This CDR3 is CASSTTSGVRDTQYF. The CDR3 bases are TGTGCCAGTAGCACAACTAGCGGGGTTAGGGATACGCAGTATTTT.

The rearrangement links TRBV7-6 to TRBJ2-2; TRBD2 agrees at 13 bases. Germline V gene data show CDR1 as SGHVS and CDR2 as FNYEAQ. This CDR3 contains 17 residues. Losses at the gene ends were 1 base for V and 2 bases for J; bases not matched to a gene: 1. CDR3 residues: CASSLGTSGGNTGELFF. The CDR3 nucleotides are TGTGCCAGCAGCTTAGGGACTAGCGGGGGAAACACCGGGGAGCTGTTTTTT.

The chain links TRBV6-5 to TRBJ1-1, with 8 nucleotides matching TRBD1. Germline V CDR1 and CDR2: MNHEY, SVGAGI. Germline trimming cut 2 bases from V and 5 bases from J; bases unmatched to any gene: 10. The CDR3 consists of 16 residues. The CDR3 loop reads CASSYVMTGDFTEAFF. In DNA form, the CDR3 reads TGTGCCAGCAGTTACGTTATGACAGGGGATTTTACTGAAGCTTTCTTT.

The chain recombines TRBV4-1 with TRBJ2-3, with TRBD2 as a possible D gene (5 bases). Trimming took off 1 base at V and 6 bases at J, with 17 bases between the two ends. The germline V gene has CDR1 MGHRA and CDR2 YSYEKL. The CDR3 covers 16 residues. CDR3: CASSQVGLAGKDTQYF. The CDR3 DNA follows: TGCGCCAGCAGCCAAGTTGGCCTAGCCGGGAAGGATACGCAGTATTTT.

The V and J genes are TRBV25-1 and TRBJ1-3, with D hard to call. From germline, CDR1 is MGHDK and CDR2 SYGVNS. V was pared by 2 bases and J by 1 base, with 9 bases between. This CDR3 has 15 amino acids. In nucleotides, the CDR3 is TGTGCCAGCAGTGAAGATCAGGCTTCTGGAAACACCATATATTTT. Translation: CASSEDQASGNTIYF.

For this clone: Other nucleotide sequences in the sample specify the same CDR3. The genes are TRBV6-5 and TRBJ1-2, with a weak D call TRBD1 (6 bases). The length of the CDR3 is 14 residues. Germline lookup yields CDR1 MNHEY and CDR2 SVGAGI. V was cut by 2 bases and J by 4 bases, with 11 bases left in between. The CDR3 sequence: CASSYRQGTYGYTF. DNA for the CDR3: TGTGCCAGCAGTTACAGGCAGGGGACCTATGGCTACACCTTC.

The chain links TRBV28 to TRBJ1-2; possibly TRBD1 for D (6 bases). The germline V gene has CDR1 MDHEN and CDR2 SYDVKM. The CDR3 contains 15 residues. The ends were cut back, 1 base at V and 2 bases at J, with 11 bases in the middle. The CDR3 sequence: CASSLFRTENYGYTF. CDR3 nucleotide sequence: TGTGCCAGCAGTTTATTCAGGACAGAGAACTATGGCTACACCTTC.

The chain carries TRBV15 and TRBJ2-7, with D possibly matching TRBD1 (6 bases). V lost 3 bases and J lost 6, with 9 bases in between. Germline CDR1 reads LNHNV; CDR2 reads YYDKDF (reference sequence). This CDR3 spans 12 amino acids. CDR3 amino acids: CATSSAGAEQYF. CDR3 bases: TGTGCCACCAGCAGTGCAGGGGCCGAGCAGTACTTC.

The J gene is TRBJ1-6, the V gene TRBV30, with unresolved D. The CDR3 loop spans 13 amino acids. CDR1 GTSNPN and CDR2 SVGIG come from the germline V gene (reference sequence). V lost 5 bases to trimming and J lost 9 bases, with 14 bases between them. CDR3 in DNA: TGTGCCTGGGCCAGCGGGAGGATTTCACCCCTCCACTTT. It specifies CAWASGRISPLHF.

In DNA, the CDR3 is TGTGCCAGCAGCTTGGGACAGGGGCCCTCCTACGAGCAGTACTTC. Protein product: CASSLGQGPSYEQYF. J is TRBJ2-7 and V is TRBV6-1; 10 positions agree with TRBD1. The V and J ends lost 6 bases and 0 bases, in that order; junction bases with no gene match: 5. Per germline, CDR1 MNHNS and CDR2 SASEGT. The CDR3 contains 15 residues.

This sequence joins TRBV19 and TRBJ1-5, with TRBD1 identical over 8 bases. The CDR3 loop spans 14 amino acids. Trimming at V came to 7 bases and at J to 3 bases, leaving 5 bases not matched to a gene. Germline assignment: CDR1 LNHDA and CDR2 SQIVND (reference sequence). CDR3 region: CASKTGANNQPQHF. The CDR3 coding sequence is TGTGCCAGTAAGACAGGGGCCAACAATCAGCCCCAGCATTTT. The full variable domain, in which reference TRBV19 and TRBJ1-5 provide the parts outside the CDR3, is DGGITQSPKYLFRKEGQNVTLSCEQNLNHDAMYWYRQDPGQGLRLIYYSQIVNDFQKGDIAEGYSVSREKKESFPLTVTSAQKNPTAFYLCASKTGANNQPQHFGDGTRLSIL.

CDR3 in DNA: TGTGCCAGCAGTTACTCGTCCGGACAGGGGGGCAACGAGCAGTACTTC. It translates to CASSYSSGQGGNEQYF. The chain recombines TRBV6-5 with TRBJ2-7, with 10 nucleotides matching TRBD1. The germline gives CDR1 MNHEY, CDR2 SVGAGI. The length of the CDR3 is 16 residues. The V gene end was trimmed by 0 bases and the J gene end by 5 bases; junction bases not matched to a gene: 7.

This chain uses TRBV5-4 with TRBJ1-1; D is unresolved. This CDR3 spans 14 amino acids. Germline V gene data show CDR1 as SGHNT and CDR2 as YYREEE (reference sequence). V gave up 0 bases and J gave up 4 bases, with 10 bases separating them. CDR3 sequence (DNA): TGTGCCAGCAGCTTGGAACCGGGTCTCACTGAAGCTTTCTTT. Translated: CASSLEPGLTEAFF.